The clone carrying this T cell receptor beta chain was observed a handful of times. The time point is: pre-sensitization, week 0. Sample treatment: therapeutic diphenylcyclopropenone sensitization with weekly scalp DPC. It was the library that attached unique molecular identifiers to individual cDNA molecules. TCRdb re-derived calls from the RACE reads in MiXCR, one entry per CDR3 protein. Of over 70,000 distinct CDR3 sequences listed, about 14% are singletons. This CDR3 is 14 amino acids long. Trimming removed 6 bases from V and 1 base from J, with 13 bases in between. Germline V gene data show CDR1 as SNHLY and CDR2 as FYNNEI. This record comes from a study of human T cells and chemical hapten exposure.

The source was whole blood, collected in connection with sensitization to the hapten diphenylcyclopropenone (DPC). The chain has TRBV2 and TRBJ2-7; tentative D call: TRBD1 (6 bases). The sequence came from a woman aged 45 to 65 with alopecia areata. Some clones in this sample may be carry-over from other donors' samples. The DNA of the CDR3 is TGTGCCAGCAGACTGGACAGACCTTCCTACGAGCAGTACTTC. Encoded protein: CASRLDRPSYEQYF.